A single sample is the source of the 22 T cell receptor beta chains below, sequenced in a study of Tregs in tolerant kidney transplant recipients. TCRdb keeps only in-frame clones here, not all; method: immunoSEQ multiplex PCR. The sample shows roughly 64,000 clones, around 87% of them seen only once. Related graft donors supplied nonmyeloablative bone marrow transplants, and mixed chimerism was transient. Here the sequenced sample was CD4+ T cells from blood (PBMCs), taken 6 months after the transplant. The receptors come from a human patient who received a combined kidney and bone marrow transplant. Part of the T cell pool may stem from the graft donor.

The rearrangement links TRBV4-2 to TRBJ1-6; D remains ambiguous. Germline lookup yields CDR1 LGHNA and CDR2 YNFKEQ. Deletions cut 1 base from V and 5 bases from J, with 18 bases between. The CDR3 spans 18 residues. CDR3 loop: CASSQVSHAFGDNSPLHF. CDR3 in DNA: TGTGCCAGCAGCCAAGTATCACACGCGTTCGGGGATAATTCACCCCTCCACTTT.

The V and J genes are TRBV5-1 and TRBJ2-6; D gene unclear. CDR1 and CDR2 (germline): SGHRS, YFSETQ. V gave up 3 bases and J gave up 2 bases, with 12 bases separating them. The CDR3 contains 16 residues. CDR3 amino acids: CASSWMTVTGANVLTF. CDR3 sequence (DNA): TGCGCCAGCAGCTGGATGACTGTGACTGGGGCCAACGTCCTGACTTTC.

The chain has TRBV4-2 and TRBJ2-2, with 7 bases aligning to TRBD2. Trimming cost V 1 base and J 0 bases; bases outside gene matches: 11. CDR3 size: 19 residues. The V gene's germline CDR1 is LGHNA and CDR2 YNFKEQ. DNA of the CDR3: TGTGCCAGCAGCCAAGTTAGACTAGCCTTCCTGTCGAACACCGGGGAGCTGTTTTTT. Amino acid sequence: CASSQVRLAFLSNTGELFF.

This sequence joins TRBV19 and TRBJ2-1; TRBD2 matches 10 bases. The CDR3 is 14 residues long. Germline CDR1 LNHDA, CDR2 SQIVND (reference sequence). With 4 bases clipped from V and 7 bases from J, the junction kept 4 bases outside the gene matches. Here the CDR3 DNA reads TGTGCCAGTAGTACCTCTAGCGGGAGAAATGAGCAGTTCTTC. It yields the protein CASSTSSGRNEQFF. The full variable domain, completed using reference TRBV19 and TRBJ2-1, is DGGITQSPKYLFRKEGQNVTLSCEQNLNHDAMYWYRQDPGQGLRLIYYSQIVNDFQKGDIAEGYSVSREKKESFPLTVTSAQKNPTAFYLCASSTSSGRNEQFFGPGTRLTVL.

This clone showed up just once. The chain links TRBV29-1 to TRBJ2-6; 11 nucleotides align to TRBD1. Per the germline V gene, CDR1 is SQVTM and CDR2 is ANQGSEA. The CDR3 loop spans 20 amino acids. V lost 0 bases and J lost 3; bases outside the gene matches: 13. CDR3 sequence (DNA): TGCAGCGTTGAAGATCGAGAGAGGACAGGGGGCGTGTTTGGGGCCAACGTCCTGACTTTC. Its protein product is CSVEDRERTGGVFGANVLTF. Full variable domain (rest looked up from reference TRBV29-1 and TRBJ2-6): SAVISQKPSRDICQRGTSLTIQCQVDSQVTMMFWYRQQPGQSLTLIATANQGSEATYESGFVIDKFPISRPNLTFSTLTVSNMSPEDSSIYLCSVEDRERTGGVFGANVLTFGAGSRLTVL.

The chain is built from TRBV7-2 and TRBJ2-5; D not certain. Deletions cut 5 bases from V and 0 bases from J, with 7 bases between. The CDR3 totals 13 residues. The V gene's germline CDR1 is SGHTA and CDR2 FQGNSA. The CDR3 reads CASSAQNQETQYF. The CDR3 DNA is TGTGCCAGCAGCGCCCAGAACCAAGAGACCCAGTACTTC. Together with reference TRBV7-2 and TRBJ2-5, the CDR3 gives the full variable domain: GAGVSQSPSNKVTEKGKDVELRCDPISGHTALYWYRQSLGQGLEFLIYFQGNSAPDKSGLPSDRFSAERTGGSVSTLTIQRTQQEDSAVYLCASSAQNQETQYFGPGTRLLVL.

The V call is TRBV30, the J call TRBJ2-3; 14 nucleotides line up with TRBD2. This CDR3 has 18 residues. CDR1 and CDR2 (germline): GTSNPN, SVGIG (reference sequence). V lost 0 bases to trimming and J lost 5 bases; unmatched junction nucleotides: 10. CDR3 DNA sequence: TGTGCCTGGAGTGTGACTAGCGGGAGGGCTATCTTGGGAGATACGCAGTATTTT. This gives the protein CAWSVTSGRAILGDTQYF.

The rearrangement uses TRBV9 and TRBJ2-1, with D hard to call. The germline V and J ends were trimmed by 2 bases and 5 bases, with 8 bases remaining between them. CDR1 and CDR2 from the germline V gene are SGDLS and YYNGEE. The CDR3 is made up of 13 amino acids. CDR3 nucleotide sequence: TGTGCCAGCAGCGTCGGCGGTGACAATGAGCAGTTCTTC. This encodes CASSVGGDNEQFF.

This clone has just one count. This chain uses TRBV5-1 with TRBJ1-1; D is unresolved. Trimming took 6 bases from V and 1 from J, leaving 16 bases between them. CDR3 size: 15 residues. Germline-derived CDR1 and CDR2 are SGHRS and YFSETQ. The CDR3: CASKVSISTNTEAFF. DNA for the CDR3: TGCGCCAGCAAAGTAAGCATCTCCACGAACACTGAAGCTTTCTTT.

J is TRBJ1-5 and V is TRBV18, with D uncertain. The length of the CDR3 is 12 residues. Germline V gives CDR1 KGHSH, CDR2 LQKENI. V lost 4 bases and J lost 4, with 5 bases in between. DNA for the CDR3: TGTGCCAGCTCACTCCAGAATCAGCCCCAGCATTTT. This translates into CASSLQNQPQHF.

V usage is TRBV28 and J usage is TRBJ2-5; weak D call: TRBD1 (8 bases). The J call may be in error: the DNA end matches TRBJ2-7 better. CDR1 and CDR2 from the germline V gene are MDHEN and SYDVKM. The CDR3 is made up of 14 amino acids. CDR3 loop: CASSAGDRPDEQYF. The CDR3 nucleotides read TGTGCCAGCAGTGCGGGGGACAGGCCCGACGAGCAGTACTTC.

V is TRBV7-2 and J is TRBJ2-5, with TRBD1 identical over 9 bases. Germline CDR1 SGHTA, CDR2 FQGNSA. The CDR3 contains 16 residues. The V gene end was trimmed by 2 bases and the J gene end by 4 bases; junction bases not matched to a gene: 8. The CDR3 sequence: CASSLRQGVVGETQYF. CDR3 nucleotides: TGTGCCAGCAGCTTAAGACAGGGGGTGGTAGGAGAGACCCAGTACTTC.

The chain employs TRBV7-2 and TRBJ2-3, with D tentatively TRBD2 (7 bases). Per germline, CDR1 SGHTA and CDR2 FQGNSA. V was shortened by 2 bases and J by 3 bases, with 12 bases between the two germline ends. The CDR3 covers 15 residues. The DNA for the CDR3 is TGTGCCAGCAGCTTAATGAGGGGGGGGACAGATACGCAGTATTTT. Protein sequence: CASSLMRGGTDTQYF.

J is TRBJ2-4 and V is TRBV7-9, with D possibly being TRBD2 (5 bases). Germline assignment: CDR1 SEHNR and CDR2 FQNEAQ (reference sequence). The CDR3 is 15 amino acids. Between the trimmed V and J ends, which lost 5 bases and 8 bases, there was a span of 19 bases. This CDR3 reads CASSQGSSGWDIQYF. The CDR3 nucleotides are TGTGCCAGCAGCCAAGGTTCGTCGGGATGGGACATTCAGTACTTC.

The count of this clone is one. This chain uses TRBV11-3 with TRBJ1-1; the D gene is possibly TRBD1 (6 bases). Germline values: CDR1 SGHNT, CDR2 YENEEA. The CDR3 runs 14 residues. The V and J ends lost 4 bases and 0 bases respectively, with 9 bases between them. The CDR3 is CASSSTGLNTEAFF. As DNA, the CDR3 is TGTGCCAGCAGCTCGACAGGCTTGAACACTGAAGCTTTCTTT.

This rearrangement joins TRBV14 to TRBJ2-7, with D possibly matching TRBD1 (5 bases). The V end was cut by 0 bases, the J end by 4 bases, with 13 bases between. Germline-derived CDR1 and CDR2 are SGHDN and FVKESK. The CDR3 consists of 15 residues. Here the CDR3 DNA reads TGTGCCAGCAGCCAAGATGGGGCAGGGAAATACGAGCAGTACTTC. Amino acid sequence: CASSQDGAGKYEQYF.

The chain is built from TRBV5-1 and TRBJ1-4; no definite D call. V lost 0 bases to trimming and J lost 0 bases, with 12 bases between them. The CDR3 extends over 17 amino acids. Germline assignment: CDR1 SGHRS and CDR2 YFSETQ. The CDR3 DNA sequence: TGCGCCAGCAGCTTGGTTTCAGGTTCTGCAACTAATGAAAAACTGTTTTTT. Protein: CASSLVSGSATNEKLFF.

The CDR3 region is CASSSGSAVTDTQYF. In DNA form, the CDR3 reads TGTGCCAGCAGTAGCGGGTCGGCGGTGACAGATACGCAGTATTTT. The chain joins TRBV6-4 to TRBJ2-3; TRBD2 might be the D (6 bases). The CDR3 has 15 residues. The germline V gene has CDR1 MRHNA and CDR2 SNTAGT. V lost 5 bases to trimming and J lost 3 bases, with 15 bases between them.

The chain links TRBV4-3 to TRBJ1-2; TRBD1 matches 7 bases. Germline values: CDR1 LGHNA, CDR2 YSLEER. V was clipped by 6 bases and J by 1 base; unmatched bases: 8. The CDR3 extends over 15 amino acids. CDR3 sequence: CASSMTGFSNYGYTF. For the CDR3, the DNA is TGCGCCAGCAGTATGACAGGGTTTAGTAACTATGGCTACACCTTC.

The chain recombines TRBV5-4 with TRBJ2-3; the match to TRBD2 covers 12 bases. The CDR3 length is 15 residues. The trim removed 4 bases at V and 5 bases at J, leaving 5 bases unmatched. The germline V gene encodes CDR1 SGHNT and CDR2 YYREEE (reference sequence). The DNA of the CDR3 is TGTGCCAGCAGCGCTGCGGGACTAGCGGGAGATACGCAGTATTTT. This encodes CASSAAGLAGDTQYF. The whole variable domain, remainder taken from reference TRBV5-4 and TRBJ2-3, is ETGVTQSPTHLIKTRGQQVTLRCSSQSGHNTVSWYQQALGQGPQFIFQYYREEENGRGNFPPRFSGLQFPNYSSELNVNALELDDSALYLCASSAAGLAGDTQYFGPGTRLTVL.

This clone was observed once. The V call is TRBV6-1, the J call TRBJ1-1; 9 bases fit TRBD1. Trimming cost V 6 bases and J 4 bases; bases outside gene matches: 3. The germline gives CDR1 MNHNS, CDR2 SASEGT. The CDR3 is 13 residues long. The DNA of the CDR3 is TGTGCCAGCAGCCGGACAGGGGCCACTGAAGCTTTCTTT. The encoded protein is CASSRTGATEAFF.

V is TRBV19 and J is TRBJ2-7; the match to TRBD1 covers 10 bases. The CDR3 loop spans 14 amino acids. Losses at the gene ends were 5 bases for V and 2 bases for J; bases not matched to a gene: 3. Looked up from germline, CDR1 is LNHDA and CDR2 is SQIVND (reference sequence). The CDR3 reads CASSHGQGAYEQYF. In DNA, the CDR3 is TGTGCCAGTAGTCATGGACAGGGGGCCTACGAGCAGTACTTC. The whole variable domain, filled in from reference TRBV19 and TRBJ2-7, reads DGGITQSPKYLFRKEGQNVTLSCEQNLNHDAMYWYRQDPGQGLRLIYYSQIVNDFQKGDIAEGYSVSREKKESFPLTVTSAQKNPTAFYLCASSHGQGAYEQYFGPGTRLTVT.